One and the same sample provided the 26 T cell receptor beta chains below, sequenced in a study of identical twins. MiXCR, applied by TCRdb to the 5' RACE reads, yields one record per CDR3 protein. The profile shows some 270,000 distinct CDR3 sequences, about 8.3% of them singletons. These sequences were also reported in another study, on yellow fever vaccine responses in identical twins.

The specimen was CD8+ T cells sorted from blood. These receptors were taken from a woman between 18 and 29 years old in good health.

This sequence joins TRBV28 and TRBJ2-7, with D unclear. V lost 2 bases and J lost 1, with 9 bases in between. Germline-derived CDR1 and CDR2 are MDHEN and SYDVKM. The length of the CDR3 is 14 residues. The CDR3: CASSLRVGSYEQYF. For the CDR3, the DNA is TGTGCCAGCAGTTTAAGGGTTGGGTCCTACGAGCAGTACTTC.

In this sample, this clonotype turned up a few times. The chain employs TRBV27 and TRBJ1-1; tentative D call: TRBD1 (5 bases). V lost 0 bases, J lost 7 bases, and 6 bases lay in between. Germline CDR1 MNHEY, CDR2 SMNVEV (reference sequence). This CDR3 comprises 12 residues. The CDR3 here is CASSLSGGEAFF. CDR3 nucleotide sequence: TGTGCCAGCAGTTTATCTGGGGGTGAAGCTTTCTTT.

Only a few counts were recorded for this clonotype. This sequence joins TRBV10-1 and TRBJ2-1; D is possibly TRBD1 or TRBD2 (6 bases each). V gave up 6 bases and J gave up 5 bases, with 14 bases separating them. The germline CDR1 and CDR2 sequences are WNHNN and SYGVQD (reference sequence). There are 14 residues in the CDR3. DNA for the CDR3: TGCGCCAGCAGGAGGGGGGAACCCAACAATGAGCAGTTCTTC. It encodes CASRRGEPNNEQFF.

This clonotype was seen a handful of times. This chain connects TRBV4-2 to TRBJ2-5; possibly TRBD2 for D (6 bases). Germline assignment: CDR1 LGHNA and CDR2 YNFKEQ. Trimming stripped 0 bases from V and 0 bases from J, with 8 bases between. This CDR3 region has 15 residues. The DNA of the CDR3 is TGTGCCAGCAGCCAAGATGCGGGGAACCAAGAGACCCAGTACTTC. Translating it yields CASSQDAGNQETQYF.

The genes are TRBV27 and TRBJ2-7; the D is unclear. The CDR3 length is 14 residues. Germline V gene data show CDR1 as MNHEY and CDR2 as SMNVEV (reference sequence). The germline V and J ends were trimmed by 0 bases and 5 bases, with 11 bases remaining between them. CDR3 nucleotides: TGTGCCAGCAGTTTATCCGCGACGTACCACGAGCAGTACTTC. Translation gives CASSLSATYHEQYF.

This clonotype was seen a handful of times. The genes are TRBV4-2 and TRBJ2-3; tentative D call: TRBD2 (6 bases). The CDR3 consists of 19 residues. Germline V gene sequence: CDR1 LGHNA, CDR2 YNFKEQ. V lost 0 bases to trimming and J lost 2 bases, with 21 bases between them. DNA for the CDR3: TGTGCCAGCAGCCAAGATCCCTGGCCGGGCGGGGTTGTCACAGATACGCAGTATTTT. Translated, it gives CASSQDPWPGGVVTDTQYF.

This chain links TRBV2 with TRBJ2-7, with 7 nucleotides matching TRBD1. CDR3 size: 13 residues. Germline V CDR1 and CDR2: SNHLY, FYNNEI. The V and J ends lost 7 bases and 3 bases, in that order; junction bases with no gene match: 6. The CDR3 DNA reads TGTGCCAGCATAGGGACAGCTAGCTACGAGCAGTACTTC. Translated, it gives CASIGTASYEQYF.

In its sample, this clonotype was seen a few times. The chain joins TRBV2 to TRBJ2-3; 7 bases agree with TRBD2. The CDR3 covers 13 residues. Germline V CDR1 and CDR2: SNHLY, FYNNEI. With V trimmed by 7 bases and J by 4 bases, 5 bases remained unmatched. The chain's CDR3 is CASKGTNSDTQYF. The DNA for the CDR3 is TGTGCCAGCAAGGGGACTAACTCAGATACGCAGTATTTT.

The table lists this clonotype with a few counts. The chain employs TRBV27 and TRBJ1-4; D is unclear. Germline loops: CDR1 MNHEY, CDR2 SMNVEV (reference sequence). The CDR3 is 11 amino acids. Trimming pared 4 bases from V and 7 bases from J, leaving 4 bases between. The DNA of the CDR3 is TGTGCCAGCAGTTCGGGTGAAAAACTGTTTTTT. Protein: CASSSGEKLFF.

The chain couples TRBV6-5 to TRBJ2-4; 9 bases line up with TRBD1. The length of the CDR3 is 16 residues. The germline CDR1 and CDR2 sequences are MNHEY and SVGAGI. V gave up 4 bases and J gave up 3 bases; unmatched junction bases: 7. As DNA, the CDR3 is TGTGCCAGCAGTTTGCCAGCGGGACAGGGCAAAAACATTCAGTACTTC. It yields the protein CASSLPAGQGKNIQYF.

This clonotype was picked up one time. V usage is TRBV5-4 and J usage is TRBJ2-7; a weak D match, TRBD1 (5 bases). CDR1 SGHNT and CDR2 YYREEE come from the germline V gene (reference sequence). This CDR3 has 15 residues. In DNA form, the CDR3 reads TGTGCAGACATAAAGAAGGACAAGAGCTCCTACGAGCAGTACTTC. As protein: CADIKKDKSSYEQYF.

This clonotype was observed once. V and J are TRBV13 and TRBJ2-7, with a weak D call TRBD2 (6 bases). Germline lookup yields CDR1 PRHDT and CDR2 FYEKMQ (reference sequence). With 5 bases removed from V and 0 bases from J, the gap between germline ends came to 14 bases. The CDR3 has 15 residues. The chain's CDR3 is CASSIDGLPSYEQYF. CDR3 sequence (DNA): TGTGCCAGCAGCATTGATGGACTACCCTCCTACGAGCAGTACTTC.

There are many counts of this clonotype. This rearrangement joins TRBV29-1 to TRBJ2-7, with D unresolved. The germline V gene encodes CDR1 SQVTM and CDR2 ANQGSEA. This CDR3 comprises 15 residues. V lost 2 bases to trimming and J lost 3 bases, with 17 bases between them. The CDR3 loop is CSVELAHHESYEQYF. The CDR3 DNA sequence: TGCAGCGTTGAACTCGCCCACCATGAGAGCTACGAGCAGTACTTC.

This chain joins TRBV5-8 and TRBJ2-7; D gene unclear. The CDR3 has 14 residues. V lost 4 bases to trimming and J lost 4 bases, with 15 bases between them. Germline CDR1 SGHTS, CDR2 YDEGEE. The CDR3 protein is CASSHLTKAYEQYF. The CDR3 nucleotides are TGTGCCAGCAGCCACCTCACAAAAGCTTACGAGCAGTACTTC.

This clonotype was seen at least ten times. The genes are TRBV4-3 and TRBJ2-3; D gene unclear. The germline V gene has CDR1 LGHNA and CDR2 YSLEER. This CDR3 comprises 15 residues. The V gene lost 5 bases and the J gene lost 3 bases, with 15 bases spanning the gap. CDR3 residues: CASSEGHSETDTQYF. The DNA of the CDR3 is TGCGCCAGCAGCGAAGGCCACTCAGAGACAGATACGCAGTATTTT.

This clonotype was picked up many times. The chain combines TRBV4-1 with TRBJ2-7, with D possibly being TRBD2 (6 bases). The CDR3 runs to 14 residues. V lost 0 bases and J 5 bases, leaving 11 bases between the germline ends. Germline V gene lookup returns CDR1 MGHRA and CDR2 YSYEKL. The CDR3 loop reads CASSQEQGGNEQYF. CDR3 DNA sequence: TGCGCCAGCAGCCAAGAGCAGGGCGGGAACGAGCAGTACTTC.

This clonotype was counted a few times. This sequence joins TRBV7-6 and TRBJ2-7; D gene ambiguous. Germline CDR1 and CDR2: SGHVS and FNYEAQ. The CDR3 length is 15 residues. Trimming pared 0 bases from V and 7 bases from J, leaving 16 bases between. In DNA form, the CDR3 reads TGTGCCAGCAGCTTAGCAAAGGCCGACCTTCGGGAGCAGTACTTC. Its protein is CASSLAKADLREQYF.

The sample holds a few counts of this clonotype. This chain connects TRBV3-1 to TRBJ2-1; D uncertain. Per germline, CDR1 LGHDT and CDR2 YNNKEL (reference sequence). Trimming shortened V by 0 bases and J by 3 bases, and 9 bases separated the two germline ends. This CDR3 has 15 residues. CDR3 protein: CASSQDAAGYNEQFF. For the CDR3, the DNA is TGTGCCAGCAGCCAAGATGCAGCCGGCTACAATGAGCAGTTCTTC.

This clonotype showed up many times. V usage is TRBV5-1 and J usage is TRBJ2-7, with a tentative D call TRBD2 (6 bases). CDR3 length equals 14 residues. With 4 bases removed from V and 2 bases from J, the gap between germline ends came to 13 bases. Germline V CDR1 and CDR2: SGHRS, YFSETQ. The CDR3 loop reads CASSDGGNTYEQYF. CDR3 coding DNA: TGCGCCAGCAGCGACGGGGGAAATACCTACGAGCAGTACTTC.

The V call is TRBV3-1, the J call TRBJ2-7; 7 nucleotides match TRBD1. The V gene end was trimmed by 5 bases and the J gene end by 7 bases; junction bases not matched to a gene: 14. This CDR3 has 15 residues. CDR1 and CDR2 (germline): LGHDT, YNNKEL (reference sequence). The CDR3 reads CASSDRDSSLWEQYF. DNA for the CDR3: TGTGCCAGCAGCGATCGGGACAGCTCATTGTGGGAGCAGTACTTC.

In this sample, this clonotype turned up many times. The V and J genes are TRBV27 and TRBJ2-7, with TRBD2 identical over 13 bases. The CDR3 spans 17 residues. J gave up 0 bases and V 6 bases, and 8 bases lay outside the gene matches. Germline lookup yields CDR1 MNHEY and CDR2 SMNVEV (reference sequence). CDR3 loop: CASSPLAGGLSSYEQYF. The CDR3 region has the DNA TGTGCCAGCAGCCCACTAGCGGGAGGGCTGAGCTCCTACGAGCAGTACTTC.

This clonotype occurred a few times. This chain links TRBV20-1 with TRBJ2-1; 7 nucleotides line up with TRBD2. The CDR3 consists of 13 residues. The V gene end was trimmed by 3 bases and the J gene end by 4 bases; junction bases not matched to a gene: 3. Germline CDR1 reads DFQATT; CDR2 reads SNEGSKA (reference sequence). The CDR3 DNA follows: TGCAGTGCTAGTGAGCGGGGTTACAATGAGCAGTTCTTC. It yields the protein CSASERGYNEQFF.

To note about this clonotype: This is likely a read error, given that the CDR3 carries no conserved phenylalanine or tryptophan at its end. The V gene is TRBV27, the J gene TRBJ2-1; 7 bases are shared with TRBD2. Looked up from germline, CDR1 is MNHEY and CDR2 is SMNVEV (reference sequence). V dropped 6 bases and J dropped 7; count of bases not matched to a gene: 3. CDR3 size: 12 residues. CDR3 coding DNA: TGTGCCAGCAGCCCCGGGGGGAATGAGCAGTTCTTA. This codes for CASSPGGNEQFL.

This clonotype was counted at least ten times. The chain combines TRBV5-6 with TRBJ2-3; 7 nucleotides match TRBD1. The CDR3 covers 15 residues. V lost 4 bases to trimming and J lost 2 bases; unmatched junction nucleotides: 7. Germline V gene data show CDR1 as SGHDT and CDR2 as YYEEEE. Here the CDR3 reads CASSVGTVDTDTQYF. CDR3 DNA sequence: TGTGCCAGCAGCGTGGGGACAGTTGACACAGATACGCAGTATTTT.

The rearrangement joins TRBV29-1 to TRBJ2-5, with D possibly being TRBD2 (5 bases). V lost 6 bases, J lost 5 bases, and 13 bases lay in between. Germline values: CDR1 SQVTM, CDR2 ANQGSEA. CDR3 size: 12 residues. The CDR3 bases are TGCAGCGTAGAGGGTCGGTGGGAGACCCAGTACTTC. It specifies CSVEGRWETQYF.

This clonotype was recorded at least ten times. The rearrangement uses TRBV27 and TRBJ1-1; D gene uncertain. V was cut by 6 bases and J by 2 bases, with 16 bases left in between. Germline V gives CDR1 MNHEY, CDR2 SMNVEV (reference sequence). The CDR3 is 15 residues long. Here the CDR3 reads CASRIYRTSNTEAFF. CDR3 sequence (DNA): TGTGCCAGCAGAATATACAGAACCTCCAACACTGAAGCTTTCTTT.